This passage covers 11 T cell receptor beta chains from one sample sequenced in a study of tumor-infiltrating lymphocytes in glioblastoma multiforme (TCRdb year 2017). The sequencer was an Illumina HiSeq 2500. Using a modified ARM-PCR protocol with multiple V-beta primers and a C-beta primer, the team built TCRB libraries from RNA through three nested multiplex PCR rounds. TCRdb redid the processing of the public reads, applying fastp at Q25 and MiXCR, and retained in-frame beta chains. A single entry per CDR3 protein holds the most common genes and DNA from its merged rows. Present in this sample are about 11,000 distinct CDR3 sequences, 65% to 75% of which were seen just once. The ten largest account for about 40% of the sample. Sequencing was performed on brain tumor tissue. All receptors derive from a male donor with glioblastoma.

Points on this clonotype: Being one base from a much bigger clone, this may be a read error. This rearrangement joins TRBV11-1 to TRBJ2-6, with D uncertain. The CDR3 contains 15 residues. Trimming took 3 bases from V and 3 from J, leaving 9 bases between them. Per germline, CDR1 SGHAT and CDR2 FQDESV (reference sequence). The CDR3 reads CASSFVTLGANVLTF. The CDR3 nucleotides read TGTGCCAGCAGCTTTGTAACGCTTGGGGCCAACGTCCTGACTTTC.

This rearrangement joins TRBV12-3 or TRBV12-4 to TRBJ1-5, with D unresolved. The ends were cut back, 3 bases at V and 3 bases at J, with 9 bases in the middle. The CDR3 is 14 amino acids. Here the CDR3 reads CASSFSVDNQPQHF. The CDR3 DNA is TGTGCCAGCAGTTTTTCGGTAGACAATCAGCCCCAGCATTTT.

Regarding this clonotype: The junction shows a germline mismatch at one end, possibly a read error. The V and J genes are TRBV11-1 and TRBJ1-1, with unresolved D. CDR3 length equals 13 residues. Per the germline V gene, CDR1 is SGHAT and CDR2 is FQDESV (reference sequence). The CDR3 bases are TGTGCCAGCAGCTCCGTAAGAGGCACTGGAGCTTTCTTT. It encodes CASSSVRGTGAFF.

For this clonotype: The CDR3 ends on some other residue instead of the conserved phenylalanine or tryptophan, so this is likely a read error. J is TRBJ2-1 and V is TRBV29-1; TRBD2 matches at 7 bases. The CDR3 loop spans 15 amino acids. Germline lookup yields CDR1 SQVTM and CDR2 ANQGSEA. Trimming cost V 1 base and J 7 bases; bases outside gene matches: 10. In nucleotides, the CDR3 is TGCAGCGTTGAAGGGGGGGGACGGGGAGAGAATGAGCAGTTCCTC. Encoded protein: CSVEGGGRGENEQFL.

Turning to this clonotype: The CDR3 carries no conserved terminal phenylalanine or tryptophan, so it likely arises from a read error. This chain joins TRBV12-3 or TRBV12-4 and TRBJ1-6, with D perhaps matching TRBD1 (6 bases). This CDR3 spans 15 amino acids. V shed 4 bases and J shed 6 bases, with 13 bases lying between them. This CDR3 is CASSSRTDFNSPLHL. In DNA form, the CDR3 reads TGTGCCAGCAGTTCTAGGACAGATTTTAATTCACCCCTCCACCTT.

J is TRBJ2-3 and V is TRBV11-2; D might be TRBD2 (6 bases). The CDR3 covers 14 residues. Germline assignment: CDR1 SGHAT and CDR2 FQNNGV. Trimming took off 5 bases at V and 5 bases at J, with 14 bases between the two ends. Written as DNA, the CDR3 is TGTGCCAGCAGCGATTCTAGCGTTGGAGATACGCAGTATTTT. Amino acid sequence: CASSDSSVGDTQYF. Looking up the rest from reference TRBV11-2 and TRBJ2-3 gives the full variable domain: EAGVAQSPRYKIIEKRQSVAFWCNPISGHATLYWYQQILGQGPKLLIQFQNNGVVDDSQLPKDRFSAERLKGVDSTLKIQPAKLEDSAVYLCASSDSSVGDTQYFGPGTRLTVL.

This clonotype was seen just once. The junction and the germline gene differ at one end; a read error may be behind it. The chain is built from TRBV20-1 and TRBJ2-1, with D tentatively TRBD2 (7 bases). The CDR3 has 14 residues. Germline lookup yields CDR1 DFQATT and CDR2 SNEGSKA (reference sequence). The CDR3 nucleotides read TGTAGTGCTAGTGGGGGCGGGGACTACGATGAGCAGTTCTTC. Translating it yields CSASGGGDYDEQFF.

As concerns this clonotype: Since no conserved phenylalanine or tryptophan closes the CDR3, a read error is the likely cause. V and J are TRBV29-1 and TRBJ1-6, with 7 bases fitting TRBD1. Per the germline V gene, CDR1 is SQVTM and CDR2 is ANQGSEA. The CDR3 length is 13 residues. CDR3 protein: CGVARDRESPLHS. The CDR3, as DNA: TGCGGCGTTGCCAGGGACAGAGAGTCACCCCTCCACTCT.

CDR3 DNA: TGTGCCAGCAGCACAGAAACAGGGGAGGATGAAAAACTGTTTTTT. It translates to CASSTETGEDEKLFF. The chain has TRBV21-1 and TRBJ1-4; the table names TRBD1, a call not compared with the DNA. TRBV21-1 is termed a pseudogene. This CDR3 contains 15 residues.

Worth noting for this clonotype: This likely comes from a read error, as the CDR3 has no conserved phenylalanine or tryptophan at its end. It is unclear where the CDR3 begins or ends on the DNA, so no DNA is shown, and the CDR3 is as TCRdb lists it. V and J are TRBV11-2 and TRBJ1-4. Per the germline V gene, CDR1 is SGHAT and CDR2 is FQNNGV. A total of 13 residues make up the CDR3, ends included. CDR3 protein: CVSSPGSGGETVY.

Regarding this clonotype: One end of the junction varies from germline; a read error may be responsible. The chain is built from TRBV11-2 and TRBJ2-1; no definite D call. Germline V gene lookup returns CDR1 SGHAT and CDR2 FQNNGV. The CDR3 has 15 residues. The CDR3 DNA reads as TGTGCCAGCAGCTTGGCGTGTAGCTCCTACAACGAGCAGTTCTTC. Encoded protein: CASSLACSSYNEQFF.